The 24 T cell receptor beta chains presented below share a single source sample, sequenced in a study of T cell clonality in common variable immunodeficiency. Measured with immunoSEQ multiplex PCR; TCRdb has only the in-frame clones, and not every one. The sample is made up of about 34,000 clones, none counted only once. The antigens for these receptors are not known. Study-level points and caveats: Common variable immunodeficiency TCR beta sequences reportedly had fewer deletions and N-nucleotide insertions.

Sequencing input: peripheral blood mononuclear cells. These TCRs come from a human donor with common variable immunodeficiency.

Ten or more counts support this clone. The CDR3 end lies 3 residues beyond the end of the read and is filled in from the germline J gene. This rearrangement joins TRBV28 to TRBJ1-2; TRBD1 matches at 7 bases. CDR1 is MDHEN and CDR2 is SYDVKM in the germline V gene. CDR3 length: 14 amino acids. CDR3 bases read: TGTGCCAGCAGTTTTATGGGACAGTTATATCGC. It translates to CASSFMGQLYR. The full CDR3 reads CASSFMGQLYRYTF.

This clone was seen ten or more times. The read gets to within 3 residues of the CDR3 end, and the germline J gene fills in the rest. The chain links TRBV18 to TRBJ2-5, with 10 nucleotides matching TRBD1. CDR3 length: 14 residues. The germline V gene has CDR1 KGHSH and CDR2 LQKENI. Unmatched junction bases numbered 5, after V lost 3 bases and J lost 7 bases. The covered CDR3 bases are TGTGCCAGCTCACCCGACAGGGGGCTTGTGACC. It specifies CASSPDRGLVT. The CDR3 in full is CASSPDRGLVTQYF.

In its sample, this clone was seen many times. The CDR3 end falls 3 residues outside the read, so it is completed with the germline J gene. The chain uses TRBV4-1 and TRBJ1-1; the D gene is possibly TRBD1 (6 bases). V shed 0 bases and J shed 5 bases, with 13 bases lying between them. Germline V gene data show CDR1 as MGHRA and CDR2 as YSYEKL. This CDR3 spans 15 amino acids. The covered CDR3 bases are TGCGCCAGCAGCCAAGAGCGGACAGTTGGGACTGAA. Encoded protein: CASSQERTVGTE. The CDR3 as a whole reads CASSQERTVGTEAFF.

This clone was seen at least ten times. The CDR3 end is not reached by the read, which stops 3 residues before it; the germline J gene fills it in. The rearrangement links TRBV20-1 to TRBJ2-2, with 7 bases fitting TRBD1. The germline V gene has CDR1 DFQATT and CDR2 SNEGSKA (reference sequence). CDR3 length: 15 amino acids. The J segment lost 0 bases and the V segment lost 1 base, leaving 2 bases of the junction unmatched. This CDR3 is CSARVGTANTGELFF. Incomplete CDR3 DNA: TGCAGTGCTAGAGTGGGGACAGCGAACACCGGGGAG.

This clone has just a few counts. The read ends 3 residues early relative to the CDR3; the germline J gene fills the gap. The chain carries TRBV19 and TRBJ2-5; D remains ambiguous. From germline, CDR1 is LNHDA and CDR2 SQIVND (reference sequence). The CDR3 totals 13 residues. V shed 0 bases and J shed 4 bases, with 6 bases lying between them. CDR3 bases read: TGTGCCAGTAGTATAGACTCGGGAGAGACC. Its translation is CASSIDSGET. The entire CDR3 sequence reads CASSIDSGETQYF.

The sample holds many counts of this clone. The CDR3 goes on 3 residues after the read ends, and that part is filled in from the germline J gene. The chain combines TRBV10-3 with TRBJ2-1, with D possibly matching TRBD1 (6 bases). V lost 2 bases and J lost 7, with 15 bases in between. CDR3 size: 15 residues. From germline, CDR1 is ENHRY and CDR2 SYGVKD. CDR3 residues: CAISEPDRGRNEQFF. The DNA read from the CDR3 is TGTGCCATCAGTGAGCCGGACAGAGGAAGGAATGAG.

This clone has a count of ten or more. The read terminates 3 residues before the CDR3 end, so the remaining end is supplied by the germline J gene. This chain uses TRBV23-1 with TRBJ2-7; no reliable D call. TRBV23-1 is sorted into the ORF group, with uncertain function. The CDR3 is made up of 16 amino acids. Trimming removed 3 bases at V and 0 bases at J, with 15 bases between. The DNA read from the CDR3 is TGCGCCAGCAGTCAGTCGACACCTTCCGTCTCCTACGAG. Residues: CASSQSTPSVSYE. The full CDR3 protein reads CASSQSTPSVSYEQYF.

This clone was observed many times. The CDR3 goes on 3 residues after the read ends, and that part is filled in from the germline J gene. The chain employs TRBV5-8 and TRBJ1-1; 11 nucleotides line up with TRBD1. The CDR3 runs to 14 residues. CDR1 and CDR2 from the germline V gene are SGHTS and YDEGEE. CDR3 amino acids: CASSMGTGGFGAFF. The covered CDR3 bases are TGTGCCAGCAGCATGGGGACAGGGGGATTTGGA.

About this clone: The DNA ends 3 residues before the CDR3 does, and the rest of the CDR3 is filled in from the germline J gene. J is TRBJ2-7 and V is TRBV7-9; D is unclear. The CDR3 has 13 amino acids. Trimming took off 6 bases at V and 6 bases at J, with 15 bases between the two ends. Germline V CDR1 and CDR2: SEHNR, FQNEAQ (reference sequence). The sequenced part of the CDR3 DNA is TGTGCCAGCAGACCTCGAGTAAGGGCCGAG. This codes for CASRPRVRAE. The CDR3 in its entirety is CASRPRVRAEQYF.

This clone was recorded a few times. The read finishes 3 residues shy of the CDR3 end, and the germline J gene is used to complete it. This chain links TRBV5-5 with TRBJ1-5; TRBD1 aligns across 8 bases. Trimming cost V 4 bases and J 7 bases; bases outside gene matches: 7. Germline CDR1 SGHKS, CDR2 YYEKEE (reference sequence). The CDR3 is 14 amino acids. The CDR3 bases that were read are TGTGCCAGCAGCGGAGAGACAGGGGTACAGCCC. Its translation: CASSGETGVQP. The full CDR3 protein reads CASSGETGVQPQHF.

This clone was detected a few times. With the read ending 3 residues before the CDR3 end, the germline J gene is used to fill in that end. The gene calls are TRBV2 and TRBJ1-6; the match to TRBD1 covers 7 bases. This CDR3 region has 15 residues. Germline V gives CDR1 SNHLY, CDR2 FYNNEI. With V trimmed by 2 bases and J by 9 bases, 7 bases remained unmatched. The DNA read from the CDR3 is TGTGCCAGCAGTGAACAAGGGGGCAGGGGTTCACCC. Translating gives CASSEQGGRGSP. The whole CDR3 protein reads CASSEQGGRGSPLHF.

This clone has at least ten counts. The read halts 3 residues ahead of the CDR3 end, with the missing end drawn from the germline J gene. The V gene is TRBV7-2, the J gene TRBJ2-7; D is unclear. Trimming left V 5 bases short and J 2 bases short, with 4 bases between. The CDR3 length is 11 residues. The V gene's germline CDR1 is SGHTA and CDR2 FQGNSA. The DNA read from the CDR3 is TGTGCCAGCAGCATAACCTACGAG. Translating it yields CASSITYE. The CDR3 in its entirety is CASSITYEQYF.

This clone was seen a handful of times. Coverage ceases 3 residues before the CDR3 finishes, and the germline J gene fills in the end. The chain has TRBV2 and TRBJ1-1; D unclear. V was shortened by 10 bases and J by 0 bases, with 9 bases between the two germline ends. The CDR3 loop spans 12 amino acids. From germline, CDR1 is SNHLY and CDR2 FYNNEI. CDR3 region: CATLAMNTEAFF. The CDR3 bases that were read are TGTGCCACCCTGGCCATGAACACTGAA. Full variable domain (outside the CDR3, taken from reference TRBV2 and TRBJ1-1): EPEVTQTPSHQVTQMGQEVILRCVPISNHLYFYWYRQILGQKVEFLVSFYNNEISEKSEIFDDQFSVERPDGSNFTLKIRSTKLEDSAMYFCATLAMNTEAFFGQGTRLTVV.

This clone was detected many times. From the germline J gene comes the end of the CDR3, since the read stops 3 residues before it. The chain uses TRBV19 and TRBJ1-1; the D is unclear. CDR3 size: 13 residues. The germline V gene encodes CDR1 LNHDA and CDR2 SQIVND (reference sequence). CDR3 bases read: TGTGCCAGTAGTCCCCGTCCAAGATTAGCC. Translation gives CASSPRPRLA. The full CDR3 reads CASSPRPRLAAFF. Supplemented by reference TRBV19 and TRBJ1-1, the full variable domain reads DGGITQSPKYLFRKEGQNVTLSCEQNLNHDAMYWYRQDPGQGLRLIYYSQIVNDFQKGDIAEGYSVSREKKESFPLTVTSAQKNPTAFYLCASSPRPRLAAFFGQGTRLTVV.

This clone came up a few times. The CDR3 here is CASSFRAGTGELFF. The part of the CDR3 DNA that was read is TGTGCCAGCAGCTTCCGAGCAGGCACCGGGGAG. J is TRBJ2-2 and V is TRBV7-2; D not resolved. The sequenced fragment ends 3 residues before the CDR3 boundary, so the rest is inferred from the germline J gene. The length of the CDR3 is 14 residues. V was pared by 3 bases and J by 4 bases, with 9 bases between. The germline V gene encodes CDR1 SGHTA and CDR2 FQGNSA.

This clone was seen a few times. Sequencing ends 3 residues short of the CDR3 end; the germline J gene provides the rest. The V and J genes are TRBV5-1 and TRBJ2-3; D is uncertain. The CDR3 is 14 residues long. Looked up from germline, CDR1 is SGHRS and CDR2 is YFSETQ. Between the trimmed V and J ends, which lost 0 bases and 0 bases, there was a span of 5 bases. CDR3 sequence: CASSLEHSTDTQYF. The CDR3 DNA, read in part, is TGCGCCAGCAGCTTGGAACACAGCACAGATACG.

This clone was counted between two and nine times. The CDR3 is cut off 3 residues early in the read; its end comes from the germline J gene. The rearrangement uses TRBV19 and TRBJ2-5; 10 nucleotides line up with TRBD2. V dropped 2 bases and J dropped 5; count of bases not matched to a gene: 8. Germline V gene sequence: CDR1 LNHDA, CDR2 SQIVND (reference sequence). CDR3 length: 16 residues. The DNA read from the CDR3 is TGTGCCAGTAGTATAACGGCTAGCGGGAGAGCGGAGACC. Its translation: CASSITASGRAET. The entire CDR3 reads CASSITASGRAETQYF.

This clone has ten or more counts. CDR3 region: CATSDLQTNTGELFF. The sequenced part of the CDR3 DNA is TGTGCCACCAGTGATTTACAGACGAACACCGGGGAG. The J gene is TRBJ2-2, the V gene TRBV24-1; D not certain. The missing CDR3 end, 3 residues past where the read stops, is filled in from the germline J gene. Germline V gene data show CDR1 as KGHDR and CDR2 as SFDVKD. CDR3 size: 15 residues. V lost 1 base to trimming and J lost 0 bases, with 5 bases between them.

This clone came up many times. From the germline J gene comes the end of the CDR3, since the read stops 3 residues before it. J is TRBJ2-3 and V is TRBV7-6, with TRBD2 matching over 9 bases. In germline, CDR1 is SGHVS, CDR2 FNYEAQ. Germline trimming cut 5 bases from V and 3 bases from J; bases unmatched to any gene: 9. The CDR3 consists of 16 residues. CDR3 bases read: TGTGCCAGCAGCCGGGCGCTAGCGGGATCAACAGATACG. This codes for CASSRALAGSTDT. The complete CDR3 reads CASSRALAGSTDTQYF.

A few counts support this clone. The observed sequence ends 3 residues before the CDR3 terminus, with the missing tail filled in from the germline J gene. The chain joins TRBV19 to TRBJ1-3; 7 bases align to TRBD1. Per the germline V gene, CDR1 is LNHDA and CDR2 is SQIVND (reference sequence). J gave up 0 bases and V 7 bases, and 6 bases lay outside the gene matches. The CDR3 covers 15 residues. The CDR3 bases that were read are TGTGCCAGTAAACGGACAGGAAACTCTGGAAACACC. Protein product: CASKRTGNSGNT. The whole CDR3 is CASKRTGNSGNTIYF.

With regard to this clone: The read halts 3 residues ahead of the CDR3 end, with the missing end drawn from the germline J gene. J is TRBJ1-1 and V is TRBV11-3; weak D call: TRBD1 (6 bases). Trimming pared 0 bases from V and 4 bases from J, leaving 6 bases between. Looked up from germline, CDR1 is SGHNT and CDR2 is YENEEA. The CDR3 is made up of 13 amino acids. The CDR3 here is CASSLDRGTEAFF. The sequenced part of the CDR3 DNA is TGTGCCAGCAGCTTAGACAGGGGCACTGAA. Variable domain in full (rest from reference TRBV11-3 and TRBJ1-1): EAGVVQSPRYKIIEKKQPVAFWCNPISGHNTLYWYLQNLGQGPELLIRYENEEAVDDSQLPKDRFSAERLKGVDSTLKIQPAELGDSAVYLCASSLDRGTEAFFGQGTRLTVV.

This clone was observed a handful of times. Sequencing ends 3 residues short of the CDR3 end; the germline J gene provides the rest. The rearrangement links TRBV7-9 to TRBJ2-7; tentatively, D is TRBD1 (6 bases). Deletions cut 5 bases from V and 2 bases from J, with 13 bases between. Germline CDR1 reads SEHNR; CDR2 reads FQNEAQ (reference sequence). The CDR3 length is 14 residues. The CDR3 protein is CASSPDRLTYEQYF. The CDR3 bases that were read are TGTGCCAGCAGCCCCGACAGGCTGACCTACGAG.

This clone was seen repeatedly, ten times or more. CDR3 DNA, as far as it was read: TGTGCCAGCTCACGTAACCCGCGGAGCTCCTACGAG. This codes for CASSRNPRSSYE. The full CDR3 protein reads CASSRNPRSSYEQYF. The chain recombines TRBV18 with TRBJ2-7; D is unresolved. The missing CDR3 end, 3 residues past where the read stops, is filled in from the germline J gene. V was cut by 4 bases and J by 0 bases, with 13 bases left in between. The CDR3 sequence is 15 residues long. Germline CDR1 KGHSH, CDR2 LQKENI.

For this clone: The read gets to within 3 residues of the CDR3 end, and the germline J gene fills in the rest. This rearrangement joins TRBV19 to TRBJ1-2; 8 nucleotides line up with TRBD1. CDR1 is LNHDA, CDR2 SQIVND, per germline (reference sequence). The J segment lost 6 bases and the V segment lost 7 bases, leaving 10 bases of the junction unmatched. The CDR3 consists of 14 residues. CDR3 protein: CASIQGATEHGYTF. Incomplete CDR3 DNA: TGTGCCAGTATTCAGGGGGCTACCGAGCATGGC.